Shown below are 27 T cell receptor beta chains from a single sample sequenced in a study of blood T cell repertoires in COVID-19. The method was immunoSEQ multiplex PCR; TCRdb's version includes in-frame clones alone and lacks a portion of them. The data contain some 78,000 clones, around 83% of them seen just once; the ten biggest clones take up 3% to 4%. Input material: peripheral blood. These receptors were obtained from a man aged 45 to 65 with acute or convalescent COVID-19.

The chain employs TRBV12-3 or TRBV12-4 and TRBJ2-4, with 7 bases identical to TRBD1. The CDR3 has 13 residues. Losses at the gene ends were 7 bases for V and 7 bases for J; bases not matched to a gene: 7. The CDR3: CASTSTGVNIQYF. Here the CDR3 DNA reads TGTGCCAGCACCTCAACAGGGGTCAACATTCAGTACTTC.

In this sample, this clone turned up once. The chain has TRBV7-9 and TRBJ1-1; D gene unclear. The germline gives CDR1 SEHNR, CDR2 FQNEAQ (reference sequence). This CDR3 spans 13 amino acids. V gave up 3 bases and J gave up 6 bases, with 11 bases separating them. CDR3 coding DNA: TGTGCCAGCAGCTTCTTACCCGGGGCTGAAGCTTTCTTT. Translated, it gives CASSFLPGAEAFF.

This clone came up once. The chain carries TRBV7-9 and TRBJ2-2; D remains ambiguous. There are 15 residues in the CDR3. Trimming stripped 4 bases from V and 3 bases from J, with 12 bases between. Germline CDR1 reads SEHNR; CDR2 reads FQNEAQ (reference sequence). The CDR3 DNA reads as TGTGCCAGCAGCTCCCGGGTCCTATACACCGGGGAGCTGTTTTTT. Its protein is CASSSRVLYTGELFF.

The chain is built from TRBV6-1 and TRBJ2-3, with 9 positions matching TRBD1. The CDR3 length is 14 residues. V dropped 1 base and J dropped 11; count of bases not matched to a gene: 7. Per the germline V gene, CDR1 is MNHNS and CDR2 is SASEGT. CDR3 region: CASSEDLRTGVQYF. The CDR3 region has the DNA TGTGCCAGCAGTGAAGATTTGAGGACAGGGGTGCAGTATTTT.

The chain recombines TRBV24-1 with TRBJ2-7, with 9 bases aligning to TRBD1. The CDR3 has 16 residues. V shed 3 bases, J shed 5 bases, and the junction held 10 bases outside the gene matches. Germline V CDR1 and CDR2: KGHDR, SFDVKD. The CDR3, as DNA: TGTGCCACCAGTGATCCACCCGGGACAGGGACGGACGAGCAGTACTTC. Encoded protein: CATSDPPGTGTDEQYF.

V and J are TRBV10-3 and TRBJ2-3; D might be TRBD2 (6 bases). Per the germline V gene, CDR1 is ENHRY and CDR2 is SYGVKD. The CDR3 extends over 13 amino acids. The V end lost 8 bases, the J end lost 4 bases, and 13 bases lay between the germline ends. CDR3 nucleotide sequence: TGTGCCATCCACGCGGGCGGGGCAGATACGCAGTATTTT. As protein: CAIHAGGADTQYF.

The V and J genes are TRBV5-1 and TRBJ2-4; D perhaps matches TRBD2 (5 bases). Looked up from germline, CDR1 is SGHRS and CDR2 is YFSETQ. V shed 0 bases and J shed 3 bases, with 13 bases lying between them. The CDR3 contains 16 residues. This chain's CDR3 is CASSLDRGKIKNIQYF. For the CDR3, the DNA is TGCGCCAGCAGCTTGGATCGGGGAAAAATCAAAAACATTCAGTACTTC. Full variable domain (remainder filled in from reference TRBV5-1 and TRBJ2-4): KAGVTQTPRYLIKTRGQQVTLSCSPISGHRSVSWYQQTPGQGLQFLFEYFSETQRNKGNFPGRFSGRQFSNSRSEMNVSTLELGDSALYLCASSLDRGKIKNIQYFGAGTRLSVL.

The V gene is TRBV9, the J gene TRBJ2-2, with a weak D call TRBD1 (6 bases). The CDR3 consists of 15 residues. Trimming stripped 0 bases from V and 5 bases from J, with 11 bases between. In germline, CDR1 is SGDLS, CDR2 YYNGEE. The CDR3 DNA reads as TGTGCCAGCAGCGTAGAGGCTCAGGGGACCGGGGAGCTGTTTTTT. Encoded protein: CASSVEAQGTGELFF.

The chain recombines TRBV29-1 with TRBJ2-1, with 9 bases fitting TRBD1. The CDR3 is 13 residues long. The V gene end was trimmed by 8 bases and the J gene end by 9 bases; junction bases not matched to a gene: 11. CDR1 is SQVTM, CDR2 ANQGSEA, per germline. DNA of the CDR3: TGCAGCTTTAACAGGGGGCCCTGGGGTGAGCAGTTCTTC. Protein product: CSFNRGPWGEQFF.

The genes are TRBV28 and TRBJ2-1; tentatively, D is TRBD2 (6 bases). With 6 bases removed from V and 7 bases from J, the gap between germline ends came to 13 bases. The germline CDR1 and CDR2 sequences are MDHEN and SYDVKM. This CDR3 is 13 amino acids long. The CDR3 DNA reads TGTGCCAGCAGAGGGAGGCTGGGAAATGAGCAGTTCTTC. This translates into CASRGRLGNEQFF. The variable domain in full, with the rest retrieved from reference TRBV28 and TRBJ2-1, is DVKVTQSSRYLVKRTGEKVFLECVQDMDHENMFWYRQDPGLGLRLIYFSYDVKMKEKGDIPEGYSVSREKKERFSLILESASTNQTSMYLCASRGRLGNEQFFGPGTRLTVL.

V is TRBV4-2 and J is TRBJ2-7; a weak D match, TRBD2 (5 bases). V gave up 0 bases and J gave up 3 bases, with 9 bases separating them. The CDR3 runs to 14 residues. Germline V gene lookup returns CDR1 LGHNA and CDR2 YNFKEQ. CDR3 protein: CASSQDLSGYEQYF. For the CDR3, the DNA is TGTGCCAGCAGCCAAGATCTCAGCGGCTACGAGCAGTACTTC.

CDR3 in amino acids: CSVEDRAASNEQFF. CDR3 coding DNA: TGCAGCGTTGAAGATCGCGCCGCCTCCAATGAGCAGTTCTTC. The chain carries TRBV29-1 and TRBJ2-1; no firm D call. This CDR3 spans 14 amino acids. CDR1 SQVTM and CDR2 ANQGSEA come from the germline V gene. Deletions cut 0 bases from V and 6 bases from J, with 12 bases between.

This clone was picked up a small number of times. The rearrangement joins TRBV5-6 to TRBJ2-7; 10 nucleotides match TRBD1. After removal of 1 base from V and 6 bases from J, the junction contained 10 bases not matched to a gene. Germline CDR1 reads SGHDT; CDR2 reads YYEEEE. The CDR3 length is 16 residues. As DNA, the CDR3 is TGTGCCAGCAGCTTGTTTGGGGGGACAGGGGACATCGAGCAGTACTTC. Its protein is CASSLFGGTGDIEQYF.

V gene TRBV6-5 combines with J gene TRBJ2-1; 7 bases are a match to TRBD2. Trimming cost V 1 base and J 4 bases; bases outside gene matches: 4. Germline-derived CDR1 and CDR2 are MNHEY and SVGAGI. The CDR3 spans 15 residues. CDR3 sequence (DNA): TGTGCCAGCAGTTACTTGGGGGAGGGATACAATGAGCAGTTCTTC. This gives the protein CASSYLGEGYNEQFF.

This chain connects TRBV13 to TRBJ1-2; a weak D match, TRBD1 (6 bases). Germline assignment: CDR1 PRHDT and CDR2 FYEKMQ (reference sequence). Trimming removed 5 bases at V and 2 bases at J, with 15 bases between. The CDR3 spans 15 residues. The CDR3, as DNA: TGTGCCAGCAGCGGGATTGACAGGTGGAACTATGGCTACACCTTC. It codes for CASSGIDRWNYGYTF.

V gene TRBV7-2 combines with J gene TRBJ2-4, with 11 positions matching TRBD2. V lost 5 bases and J lost 9; bases outside the gene matches: 12. The length of the CDR3 is 16 residues. Germline V gives CDR1 SGHTA, CDR2 FQGNSA. The CDR3 DNA reads as TGTGCCAGCAGCACCCTAACTAGCGGGAGTGGGAGCATTCAGTACTTC. It is translated as CASSTLTSGSGSIQYF. Full variable domain (remainder filled in from reference TRBV7-2 and TRBJ2-4): GAGVSQSPSNKVTEKGKDVELRCDPISGHTALYWYRQSLGQGLEFLIYFQGNSAPDKSGLPSDRFSAERTGGSVSTLTIQRTQQEDSAVYLCASSTLTSGSGSIQYFGAGTRLSVL.

This chain uses TRBV29-1 with TRBJ1-2; possible D gene TRBD1, 5 bases. The CDR3 totals 14 residues. Trimming removed 6 bases from V and 6 bases from J, with 20 bases in between. The germline V gene has CDR1 SQVTM and CDR2 ANQGSEA. The CDR3 DNA reads as TGCAGCGTACCCCTTAGGGGCGCCTCGGATGGCTACACCTTC. It specifies CSVPLRGASDGYTF.

The V and J genes are TRBV5-1 and TRBJ1-6, with 7 bases identical to TRBD1. The junction had 2 bases not matched to a gene; V was cut back by 0 bases and J by 2 bases. This CDR3 contains 16 residues. Looked up from germline, CDR1 is SGHRS and CDR2 is YFSETQ. The CDR3 region is CASSLAQGAYNSPLHF. The CDR3 DNA follows: TGCGCCAGCAGCTTGGCCCAGGGGGCCTATAATTCACCCCTCCACTTT.

The CDR3 nucleotides are TGTGCCAGCAGTGAAGCCAGGGGGACAGATACGCAGTATTTT. This sequence encodes CASSEARGTDTQYF. The rearrangement links TRBV6-4 to TRBJ2-3; TRBD1 agrees at 7 bases. CDR3 length equals 14 residues. With V trimmed by 3 bases and J by 3 bases, 3 bases remained unmatched. CDR1 MRHNA and CDR2 SNTAGT come from the germline V gene.

V gene TRBV4-1 combines with J gene TRBJ1-5, with TRBD1 matching 9 bases. After removal of 4 bases from V and 5 bases from J, the junction contained 6 bases not matched to a gene. The germline CDR1 and CDR2 sequences are MGHRA and YSYEKL. The CDR3 has 15 amino acids. DNA of the CDR3: TGCGCCAGCAGCCGCCAAGACAGGGGGGATCAGCCCCAGCATTTT. It translates to CASSRQDRGDQPQHF.

This clone was counted between two and nine times. The V and J genes are TRBV2 and TRBJ1-2; D unclear. V was trimmed by 7 bases and J by 0 bases, leaving 9 bases between them. This CDR3 spans 13 amino acids. CDR1 and CDR2 from the germline V gene are SNHLY and FYNNEI. CDR3 in amino acids: CASIFTANYGYTF. CDR3 nucleotide sequence: TGTGCCAGCATATTCACGGCTAACTATGGCTACACCTTC.

V usage is TRBV19 and J usage is TRBJ2-5; tentative D call: TRBD2 (5 bases). This CDR3 spans 13 amino acids. Trimming stripped 6 bases from V and 0 bases from J, with 8 bases between. Germline assignment: CDR1 LNHDA and CDR2 SQIVND (reference sequence). CDR3 coding DNA: TGTGCCAGTAGACCCGGGAACCAAGAGACCCAGTACTTC. Residues: CASRPGNQETQYF.

In nucleotides, the CDR3 is TGTGCCAGCAGTTACGCCCTGACAGGGGTCTACAATGAGCAGTTCTTC. This gives the protein CASSYALTGVYNEQFF. This rearrangement joins TRBV6-2 or TRBV6-3 to TRBJ2-1; 8 nucleotides agree with TRBD1. This CDR3 is 16 amino acids long. Trimming took 2 bases from V and 3 from J; bases not matched to a gene: 6. Per germline, CDR1 MNHEY and CDR2 SVGEGT.

The chain uses TRBV6-2 or TRBV6-3 and TRBJ2-1; 14 bases match TRBD2. The CDR3 totals 13 residues. V lost 5 bases, J lost 15 bases, and 6 bases stayed unmatched. Germline lookup yields CDR1 MNHEY and CDR2 SVGEGT. DNA of the CDR3: TGTGCCAGCAGTCCCGGGACTAGCGGGAGTATGTTCTTC. Its protein is CASSPGTSGSMFF.

This chain links TRBV28 with TRBJ1-2; perhaps TRBD1 as D (5 bases). The CDR3 is 12 residues long. Trimming took 3 bases from V and 7 from J, leaving 9 bases between them. Germline CDR1 reads MDHEN; CDR2 reads SYDVKM. DNA for the CDR3: TGTGCCAGCAGTTTGGGGGAGGGTGGCTACACCTTC. Its translation: CASSLGEGGYTF.

This chain links TRBV4-3 with TRBJ1-5, with D unresolved. The CDR3 is 13 residues long. The germline V gene has CDR1 LGHNA and CDR2 YSLEER. Trimming removed 4 bases at V and 7 bases at J, with 11 bases between. In DNA form, the CDR3 reads TGCGCCAGCAGCCCGTGGAGGGCCCAGCCCCAGCATTTT. Its translation: CASSPWRAQPQHF.

The chain is built from TRBV6-5 and TRBJ1-4; TRBD1 matches at 8 bases. Germline-derived CDR1 and CDR2 are MNHEY and SVGAGI. CDR3 length equals 13 residues. J gave up 8 bases and V 8 bases, and 7 bases lay outside the gene matches. The CDR3 protein is CASSQGAREKLFF. For the CDR3, the DNA is TGTGCCAGCTCTCAGGGGGCTCGGGAAAAACTGTTTTTT.